This paragraph reports one T cell receptor beta chain. The antigen it binds to is not known. Base qualities are missing; no much larger clone stands one base away. At study entry, adolescents were screened for latent tuberculosis infection by tuberculin skin test and QuantiFERON-TB GOLD In-Tube IGRA. Unsorted cryopreserved PBMC were immunosequenced, covering on average about 100,000 T cells per clinical donor. Eleven high schools in the Worcester region of the Western Cape, South Africa, served as enrollment sites for adolescents aged 12 to 18 years. About 10 M. tuberculosis-infected adolescents and approximately 10 uninfected adolescents were selected, with the two groups matched for age and sex. PBMC from adolescents were isolated by density centrifugation from freshly drawn heparinized blood and were then cryopreserved. TCR libraries were generated with the immunoSEQ multiplex PCR assay, using TCR-beta and/or TCR-alpha/delta assays for each sample. The amplified TCR libraries were sequenced using the Illumina high-throughput platform. Per the authors' processing: Clustering and dimensionality reduction were performed using pairwise TCRdist distances among GMM-specific receptors from ex vivo sorted or in vitro expanded T cells. Each clinical repertoire received a mean NN-distance score, defined as the average TCRdist to the nearest 10% of tetramer-positive reference sequences. To compute GEM TCR motif frequency, the fraction of unique TCRs matching known GEM sequences by V/J usage and CDR3 length was calculated. Active tuberculosis was classified by linear discriminant analysis with leave-one-out cross-validation, implemented in scikit-learn. The table comes from immuneACCESS by way of TCRdb, which keeps in-frame sequences with V and J called. Part of the clones is missing from these tables; in studies checked, under half for an unresolved V gene and the rest for unknown reasons. The V and J calls and clone size were taken over from that table, and D and trimming were inferred from the DNA. Here the sample has around 29,000 clones; approximately 93% occur a single time. The biggest ten clones account for less than 5.5% of the sample.

Unmatched junction bases come to 17, with V trimmed by 2 bases and J by 4 bases. The germline V gene encodes CDR1 SGHDT and CDR2 YYEEEE. The CDR3 spans 18 residues, from the cysteine through the phenylalanine. Of all the DNA, just the CDR3 is kept, 54 bases in frame from base 1. This sample was taken from a study of T cells in tuberculosis (dated by TCRdb to the late 2010s). As for the study more broadly: The study combined CD1B tetramers and high-throughput TCR immunosequencing to characterize T cells specific for the mycobacterial lipid antigen glucose monomycolate (GMM). With approximately ten people per group, a South African clinical cohort compared IGRA-negative adolescents, IGRA-positive adolescents with latent tuberculosis, and adults with active tuberculosis. General study outcomes and caveats: With the diverse GMM-specific repertoire as input, a classifier achieved 87% accuracy (AUROC around 0.93), whereas GEM motif frequencies as input gave roughly 70% accuracy. Active tuberculosis TCR-alpha repertoires showed smaller mean NN-distances to GMM-specific TCRs than IGRA-negative controls, suggesting clonal expansion of these TCRs. Clinical samples were selected based on which cryopreserved specimens were available, and the active tuberculosis cases were adults whereas the controls were adolescents. Smaller NN-distances were partly driven by shorter CDR3-alpha lengths in active tuberculosis patients, and statistical significance was not reached for the TCR-beta difference.

The receptor comes from a donor between 10 and 35 years old with latent tuberculosis or without tuberculosis infection. The sequencing sample was made of PBMCs. The sequence links TRBV5-6 to TRBJ2-7; 8 junctional bases match TRBD2. In nucleotides, the sequence is TGTGCCAGCAGCTTTGCCCCAATCACTAGCGGTTCTCATTACGAGCAGTACTTC. The encoded protein is CASSFAPITSGSHYEQYF.